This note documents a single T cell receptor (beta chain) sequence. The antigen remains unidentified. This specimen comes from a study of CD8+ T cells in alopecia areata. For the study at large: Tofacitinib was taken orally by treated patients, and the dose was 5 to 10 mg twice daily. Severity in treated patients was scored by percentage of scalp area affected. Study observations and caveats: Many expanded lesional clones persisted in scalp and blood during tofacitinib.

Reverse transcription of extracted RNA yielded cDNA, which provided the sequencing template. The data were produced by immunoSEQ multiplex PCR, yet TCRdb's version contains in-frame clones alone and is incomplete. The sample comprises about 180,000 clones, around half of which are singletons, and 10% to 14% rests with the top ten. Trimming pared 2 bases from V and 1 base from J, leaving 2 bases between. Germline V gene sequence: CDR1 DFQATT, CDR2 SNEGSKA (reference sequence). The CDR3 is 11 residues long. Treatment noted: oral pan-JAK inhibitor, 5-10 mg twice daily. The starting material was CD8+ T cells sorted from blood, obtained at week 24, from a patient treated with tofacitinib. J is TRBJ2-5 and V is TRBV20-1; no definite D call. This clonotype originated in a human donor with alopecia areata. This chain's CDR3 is CSARTQETQYF. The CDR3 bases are TGCAGTGCTAGAACCCAAGAGACCCAGTACTTC.